This section outlines one TCR beta chain sequence together with its context. Its antigen is undetermined. This sample is drawn from a study of cytomegalovirus exposure and HLA in healthy donors. Notes on the study in general: In vitro, a few CMV-associated chains proved specific for CMV antigens. There were some 150 TCR beta chains listed as cytomegalovirus-associated. Many donors carried some public TCRs, although rarity characterized most TCR sequences.

The V gene end was trimmed by 0 bases and the J gene end by 1 base; junction bases not matched to a gene: 4. Per germline, CDR1 MNHNS and CDR2 SASEGT. This CDR3 is 17 amino acids long. Some clones are missing from TCRdb's copy, which holds only in-frame ones; the method was immunoSEQ multiplex PCR. The table includes some 270,000 clones, approximately 86% detected once. The study drew the donors from its approximately 120-subject validation cohort, separate from the roughly 700-subject first cohort. Material for sequencing was PBMCs. This receptor was taken from a woman between 18 and 29 years old in good health and CMV-seronegative. V is TRBV6-1 and J is TRBJ2-4; 9 bases fit TRBD2. For the CDR3, the DNA is TGTGCCAGCAGTGAAGCGTTAGCGGGAGCGGCCAAAAACATTCAGTACTTC. Protein: CASSEALAGAAKNIQYF.